This TCR beta chain was recovered during a study of T cells in Graves' hyperthyroidism and ophthalmopathy. Study outcomes and limitations: Among clonotypes expanded in thyroid above 0.001, most were also found in blood.

An absence of ophthalmopathy progression within 18 months meant stable Graves' hyperthyroidism. Reasons for excluding patients were uncontrolled infection, other autoimmune disease, pregnancy or lactation. Diagnosis rested on symptoms, serum thyroxine and TRAb, thyroid ultrasound, and orbital computed tomography. There are a few counts of this clonotype. No antigen is known for it. The investigators amplified TCR beta CDR3 regions from RNA transcripts. HTBI primers drove first-round RT-PCR of the TCR CDR3. TCRdb processed the multiplex PCR reads anew with MiXCR; each CDR3 protein has one entry. The repertoire includes 650,000 to 750,000 distinct CDR3 sequences, less than 15% of them detected once, and around 9.6% sits in the top ten. The sample taken for sequencing was blood. The source is a woman younger than 35 with Graves' hyperthyroidism.

The CDR3 DNA follows: TGTGCCACCTCCGGGACCGCCGGATCTGGGGCCAACGTCCTGACTTTC. This gives the protein CATSGTAGSGANVLTF. This chain links TRBV24-1 with TRBJ2-6; perhaps D is TRBD1 or TRBD2 (5 bases each). Germline V CDR1 and CDR2: KGHDR, SFDVKD. The CDR3 runs 16 residues. The V and J ends lost 9 bases and 1 base respectively, with 15 bases between them.